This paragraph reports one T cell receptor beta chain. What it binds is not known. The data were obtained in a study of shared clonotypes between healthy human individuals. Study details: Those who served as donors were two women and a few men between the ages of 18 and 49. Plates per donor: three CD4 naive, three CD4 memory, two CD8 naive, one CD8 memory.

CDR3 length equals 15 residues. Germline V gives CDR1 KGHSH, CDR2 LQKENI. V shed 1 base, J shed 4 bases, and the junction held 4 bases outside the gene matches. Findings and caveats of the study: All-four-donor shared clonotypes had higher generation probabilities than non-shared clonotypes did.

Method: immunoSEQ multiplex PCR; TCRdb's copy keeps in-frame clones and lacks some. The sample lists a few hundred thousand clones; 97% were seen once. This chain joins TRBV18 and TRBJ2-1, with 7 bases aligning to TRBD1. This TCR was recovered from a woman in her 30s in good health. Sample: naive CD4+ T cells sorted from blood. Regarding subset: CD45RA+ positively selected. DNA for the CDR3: TGTGCCAGCTCACCACTCGGGACAGTATACAATGAGCAGTTCTTC. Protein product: CASSPLGTVYNEQFF.